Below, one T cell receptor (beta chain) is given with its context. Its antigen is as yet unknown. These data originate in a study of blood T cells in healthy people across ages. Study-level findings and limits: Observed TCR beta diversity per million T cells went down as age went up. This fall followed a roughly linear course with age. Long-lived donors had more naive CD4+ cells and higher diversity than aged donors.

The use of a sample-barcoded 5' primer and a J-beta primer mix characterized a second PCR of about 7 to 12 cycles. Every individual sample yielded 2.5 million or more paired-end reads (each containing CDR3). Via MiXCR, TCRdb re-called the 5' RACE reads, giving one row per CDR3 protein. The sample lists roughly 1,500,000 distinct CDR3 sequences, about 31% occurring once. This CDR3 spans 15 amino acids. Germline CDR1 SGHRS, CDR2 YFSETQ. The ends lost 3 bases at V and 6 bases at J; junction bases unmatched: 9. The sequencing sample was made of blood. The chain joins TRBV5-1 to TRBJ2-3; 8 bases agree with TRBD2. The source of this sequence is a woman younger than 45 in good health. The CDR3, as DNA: TGCGCCAGCAGCTGGGCTACGGGAGGGGTTGATACGCAGTATTTT. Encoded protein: CASSWATGGVDTQYF.